The clone carrying this T cell receptor (beta chain) was detected a few times. Its antigen is as yet unknown. This specimen comes from a study of memory CD4+ T cells and cytomegalovirus serostatus. Study observations and caveats: Suggested: most of the CMV-linked TCR signature lies in CD4+ memory cells. CD4+ memory repertoires contained about two fifths of the roughly 160 reported CMV TCRbeta sequences.

The sort gate was single viable CD3+CD4+CD8-CD45RO+ cells for memory CD4+ T cells. Serum IgG to CMV pp150, pp28, p38 and p52 defined serostatus. CD4+ T cells were isolated by positive magnetic selection. Using immunoSEQ multiplex PCR, the repertoire was profiled, and TCRdb retains in-frame clones only, with some absent. The sample has some 44,000 clones, around 72% seen once; the top ten hold under 0.7%. The germline V gene has CDR1 MNHNY and CDR2 SVGAGI (reference sequence). The ends were cut back, 4 bases at V and 1 base at J, with 1 base in the middle. The CDR3 is 11 residues long. The sequencing input was memory CD4+ T cells from blood. V and J are TRBV6-6 and TRBJ1-1; D remains unclear. The clonotype comes from an adult in good health and CMV-seronegative. The CDR3 is CASSSNTEAFF. The CDR3 coding sequence is TGTGCCAGCAGTTCGAACACTGAAGCTTTCTTT.